The 26 T cell receptor beta chains below all came from one sample that was sequenced in a study of blood T cells in healthy people across ages (dated by TCRdb to the mid-2010s). The library was generated by 5' RACE. For sequencing, an Illumina HiSeq 2500 was employed. A second PCR of roughly 6 to 11 cycles was run with a J-beta primer mix and a sample-barcoded 5' primer. TCRdb applied fastp at Q25 and MiXCR to the public reads, then kept only in-frame beta chains. Each entry merges the rows of one CDR3 protein and shows their most common DNA and genes. A total of 700,000 or so distinct CDR3 sequences appear in this sample, about 43% of them only once. About 32% of the sample rests with the top ten. Sample: blood. These receptors came from a man older than 75 in good health.

The V and J genes are TRBV12-3 or TRBV12-4 and TRBJ2-1, with 8 nucleotides matching TRBD1. V shed 7 bases, J shed 4 bases, and the junction held 9 bases outside the gene matches. This CDR3 is built from 15 residues. CDR3 amino acids: CASNPDRAVYNEQFF. CDR3 nucleotides: TGTGCCAGCAACCCGGACAGGGCTGTTTACAATGAGCAGTTCTTC.

The rearrangement links TRBV6-6 to TRBJ1-1, with D perhaps matching TRBD1 (5 bases). Germline assignment: CDR1 MNHNY and CDR2 SVGAGI (reference sequence). The CDR3 is 13 residues long. The V and J ends lost 6 bases and 8 bases respectively, with 16 bases between them. The CDR3 sequence: CASRHRTGGEAFF. The CDR3 coding sequence is TGTGCCAGCAGACACCGAACGGGGGGGGAAGCTTTCTTT.

This clonotype was seen only a few times. The V gene is TRBV25-1, the J gene TRBJ2-5, with a tentative D call TRBD1 (6 bases). CDR1 is MGHDK and CDR2 is SYGVNS in the germline V gene. V lost 0 bases, J lost 1 base, and 9 bases lay in between. CDR3 size: 15 residues. The chain's CDR3 is CASSEYRTAQETQYF. CDR3 DNA: TGTGCCAGCAGTGAATACAGGACAGCCCAAGAGACCCAGTACTTC.

The chain employs TRBV6-2 or TRBV6-3 and TRBJ2-7, with 12 bases matching TRBD2. The CDR3 has 15 residues. With V trimmed by 4 bases and J by 2 bases, 3 bases remained unmatched. The germline gives CDR1 MNHEY, CDR2 SVGEGT. This CDR3 is CASSFRTSGTYEQYF. In nucleotides, the CDR3 is TGTGCCAGCAGTTTTAGGACTAGCGGGACCTACGAGCAGTACTTC.

This clonotype was seen a few times. The genes are TRBV3-1 and TRBJ2-4; D unclear. The V and J ends lost 5 bases and 3 bases respectively, with 11 bases between them. The germline V gene has CDR1 LGHDT and CDR2 YNNKEL (reference sequence). The CDR3 has 14 amino acids. CDR3 in amino acids: CASSYQSRKNIQYF. Written as DNA, the CDR3 is TGTGCCAGCAGCTATCAGAGCCGCAAAAACATTCAGTACTTC.

This clonotype was counted between two and nine times. V and J are TRBV6-6 and TRBJ1-1, with 7 bases aligning to TRBD1. The CDR3 totals 13 residues. Germline assignment: CDR1 MNHNY and CDR2 SVGAGI (reference sequence). V shed 6 bases and J 5 bases; nucleotides not matched to a gene: 6. CDR3 nucleotide sequence: TGTGCCAGCAGCGACAGGGTACGGACTGAAGCTTTCTTT. This codes for CASSDRVRTEAFF.

This chain joins TRBV7-2 and TRBJ2-1; TRBD2 agrees at 9 bases. This CDR3 has 15 residues. Germline V gene sequence: CDR1 SGHTA, CDR2 FQGNSA. Losses at the gene ends were 4 bases for V and 4 bases for J; bases not matched to a gene: 5. DNA for the CDR3: TGTGCCAGCAGCTCTGTAGCGGGAGTTTACAATGAGCAGTTCTTC. This translates into CASSSVAGVYNEQFF.

The chain carries TRBV12-3 or TRBV12-4 and TRBJ2-1; 10 nucleotides agree with TRBD2. After removal of 8 bases from V and 5 bases from J, the junction contained 12 bases not matched to a gene. The CDR3 has 16 amino acids. The CDR3 reads CASGIVGTSDHNEQFF. The CDR3 DNA reads TGTGCCAGCGGAATAGTCGGGACTAGCGACCACAATGAGCAGTTCTTC.

This clonotype appeared a few times. The rearrangement joins TRBV11-2 to TRBJ2-5, with TRBD2 identical over 11 bases. Germline V gives CDR1 SGHAT, CDR2 FQNNGV. V dropped 4 bases and J dropped 2; count of bases not matched to a gene: 6. The CDR3 is made up of 16 amino acids. The DNA of the CDR3 is TGTGCCAGCAGCTGGGGGACTAGCGGTCCTCAAGAGACCCAGTACTTC. Translating it yields CASSWGTSGPQETQYF.

This clonotype has a count of ten or more. The chain uses TRBV3-1 and TRBJ2-7; maybe TRBD1 (5 bases). CDR3 size: 14 residues. The V end was cut by 0 bases, the J end by 6 bases, with 12 bases between. Germline V lookup: CDR1 LGHDT, CDR2 YNNKEL (reference sequence). The CDR3 bases are TGTGCCAGCAGCCAAGATCAGCAGGGTCTCGAGCAGTACTTC. Translated, it gives CASSQDQQGLEQYF.

The chain employs TRBV4-2 and TRBJ2-7, with D possibly being TRBD2 (6 bases). The CDR3 is made up of 15 amino acids. Germline loops: CDR1 LGHNA, CDR2 YNFKEQ. V dropped 4 bases and J dropped 3 bases, with 16 bases sitting between them. The CDR3 coding sequence is TGTGCCAGCAGCCCGCAGCTCGGGAGCTTCTACGAGCAGTACTTC. Its translation: CASSPQLGSFYEQYF.

This chain links TRBV2 with TRBJ2-5; D remains ambiguous. CDR3 size: 13 residues. Trimming pared 6 bases from V and 11 bases from J, leaving 19 bases between. Germline V lookup: CDR1 SNHLY, CDR2 FYNNEI. The CDR3 loop reads CASSPQLYNEQYF. The CDR3 DNA follows: TGTGCCAGCAGCCCCCAGCTTTACAATGAGCAGTACTTC.

This clonotype was seen many times. V usage is TRBV3-1 and J usage is TRBJ2-7; 7 bases agree with TRBD1. The length of the CDR3 is 13 residues. Germline V CDR1 and CDR2: LGHDT, YNNKEL (reference sequence). The J segment lost 3 bases and the V segment lost 5 bases, leaving 4 bases of the junction unmatched. The CDR3 DNA reads TGTGCCAGCAGCTTCGGGACAGACTACGAGCAGTACTTC. Its translation: CASSFGTDYEQYF.

This chain uses TRBV4-1 with TRBJ2-2; D perhaps matches TRBD1 (5 bases). V was cut by 6 bases and J by 5 bases, with 25 bases left in between. The CDR3 runs 18 residues. From germline, CDR1 is MGHRA and CDR2 YSYEKL. The CDR3 protein is CASSPRVMRQLGTGELFF. For the CDR3, the DNA is TGCGCCAGCAGTCCTCGGGTCATGAGACAGTTGGGGACCGGGGAGCTGTTTTTT.

The chain employs TRBV7-6 and TRBJ1-6; D possibly corresponds to TRBD1 (6 bases). The CDR3 length is 15 residues. V was pared by 5 bases and J by 5 bases, with 13 bases between. Germline CDR1 SGHVS, CDR2 FNYEAQ. The CDR3 protein is CASSIRGADNSPLHF. The CDR3 DNA is TGTGCCAGCAGCATAAGGGGGGCAGATAATTCACCCCTCCACTTT.

This clonotype appeared many times. The chain couples TRBV5-1 to TRBJ2-6; maybe TRBD1 (6 bases). Germline loops: CDR1 SGHRS, CDR2 YFSETQ. V lost 4 bases to trimming and J lost 0 bases, with 8 bases between them. The CDR3 sequence is 15 residues long. In nucleotides, the CDR3 is TGCGCCAGCAGCCCGACAGGCTCTGGGGCCAACGTCCTGACTTTC. It is translated as CASSPTGSGANVLTF. The variable domain in full, with the rest retrieved from reference TRBV5-1 and TRBJ2-6, is KAGVTQTPRYLIKTRGQQVTLSCSPISGHRSVSWYQQTPGQGLQFLFEYFSETQRNKGNFPGRFSGRQFSNSRSEMNVSTLELGDSALYLCASSPTGSGANVLTFGAGSRLTVL.

This clonotype was picked up a small number of times. The J gene is TRBJ2-6, the V gene TRBV2, with a tentative D call TRBD1 (6 bases). V dropped 6 bases and J dropped 4 bases, with 10 bases sitting between them. The CDR3 is 14 residues long. Germline loops: CDR1 SNHLY, CDR2 FYNNEI. CDR3: CASRQGSGANVLTF. The CDR3 DNA follows: TGTGCCAGCAGGCAGGGGTCAGGGGCCAACGTCCTGACTTTC.

The sample holds a few counts of this clonotype. A much larger clone differs from this one at a single base, so this may be a read error. The chain has TRBV10-2 and TRBJ2-7; D is ambiguous. Per the germline V gene, CDR1 is WSHSY and CDR2 is SAAADI. Trimming took off 3 bases at V and 6 bases at J, with 12 bases between the two ends. The CDR3 covers 13 residues. Here the CDR3 DNA reads TGCGCCAGCAGTGACCATCAGGTCGGCGAGCAGTACTTC. It specifies CASSDHQVGEQYF.

In its sample, this clonotype was seen once. V is TRBV7-2 and J is TRBJ2-2; no definite D call. Germline CDR1 SGHTA, CDR2 FQGNSA. V lost 5 bases and J 4 bases, leaving 11 bases between the germline ends. This CDR3 has 14 amino acids. The CDR3 region is CASSGSVRTGELFF. The CDR3 DNA reads as TGTGCCAGCAGCGGATCGGTGCGCACCGGGGAGCTGTTTTTT.

The V and J genes are TRBV6-2 or TRBV6-3 and TRBJ2-1; D is ambiguous. The CDR3 contains 14 residues. Trimming shortened V by 0 bases and J by 8 bases, and 11 bases separated the two germline ends. Germline lookup yields CDR1 MNHEY and CDR2 SVGEGT. CDR3 protein: CASSYSTVYYEQFF. CDR3 nucleotide sequence: TGTGCCAGCAGTTACTCGACCGTGTATTATGAGCAGTTCTTC.

The V call is TRBV7-2, the J call TRBJ2-3, with 9 bases lining up with TRBD1. J lost 3 bases, V lost 3 bases, and 4 bases had no gene match. Germline CDR1 reads SGHTA; CDR2 reads FQGNSA. The CDR3 runs 15 residues. CDR3 in amino acids: CASSFDRGITDTQYF. The CDR3 nucleotides are TGTGCCAGCAGCTTCGACAGGGGGATTACAGATACGCAGTATTTT. Drawing the rest from reference TRBV7-2 and TRBJ2-3, the complete variable domain is GAGVSQSPSNKVTEKGKDVELRCDPISGHTALYWYRQSLGQGLEFLIYFQGNSAPDKSGLPSDRFSAERTGGSVSTLTIQRTQQEDSAVYLCASSFDRGITDTQYFGPGTRLTVL.

This sequence joins TRBV7-2 and TRBJ2-5; 12 bases are shared with TRBD2. This CDR3 has 14 amino acids. Germline V CDR1 and CDR2: SGHTA, FQGNSA. Trimming took 5 bases from V and 5 from J; bases not matched to a gene: 3. Written as DNA, the CDR3 is TGTGCCAGCAGCGCCCTAGCGGGAGGGGAGACCCAGTACTTC. This codes for CASSALAGGETQYF.

The chain joins TRBV2 to TRBJ2-5; D may be TRBD1 (5 bases). Germline values: CDR1 SNHLY, CDR2 FYNNEI. V was trimmed by 9 bases and J by 5 bases, leaving 22 bases between them. The CDR3 runs 15 residues. CDR3 nucleotide sequence: TGTGCCAGAAGAAGGGGTAGCCCCAACGGGGAGACCCAGTACTTC. Translation: CARRRGSPNGETQYF.

The V gene is TRBV12-3 or TRBV12-4, the J gene TRBJ2-1, with D tentatively TRBD2 (7 bases). The CDR3 loop spans 20 amino acids. The V end lost 7 bases, the J end lost 1 base, and 29 bases lay between the germline ends. The CDR3 loop reads CASTPPRTEGSGVSYNEQFF. The CDR3, as DNA: TGTGCCAGCACCCCTCCCCGGACAGAGGGGAGCGGGGTTTCCTACAATGAGCAGTTCTTC.

This clonotype was counted a few times. The chain is built from TRBV6-6 and TRBJ2-5; a possible D gene is TRBD2 (5 bases). The better agreement between TRBJ2-7 and the DNA end casts doubt on the J call. CDR3 length: 12 amino acids. The germline V gene encodes CDR1 MNHNY and CDR2 SVGAGI (reference sequence). Here the CDR3 DNA reads TGTGCCAGCACTTCCACGGGATACGAGCAGTACTTC. Translation: CASTSTGYEQYF.

In this sample, this clonotype turned up many times. The chain combines TRBV9 with TRBJ2-7; 12 bases fit TRBD2. The CDR3 covers 16 residues. Germline trimming cut 4 bases from V and 0 bases from J; bases unmatched to any gene: 5. Per germline, CDR1 SGDLS and CDR2 YYNGEE. DNA for the CDR3: TGTGCCAGCAGCCCTCGGACTAGCGGGGACTCCTACGAGCAGTACTTC. Translation: CASSPRTSGDSYEQYF. The full variable domain, with the rest looked up from reference TRBV9 and TRBJ2-7, is DSGVTQTPKHLITATGQRVTLRCSPRSGDLSVYWYQQSLDQGLQFLIQYYNGEERAKGNILERFSAQQFPDLHSELNLSSLELGDSALYFCASSPRTSGDSYEQYFGPGTRLTVT.